This TCR beta chain derives from a study of identical twins. From the 5' RACE reads, TCRdb called clonotypes with MiXCR, one entry per CDR3 protein. The profile shows some 260,000 distinct CDR3 sequences, about an eighth of them singletons. The clonotype comes from a young woman in good health. The source material was memory (CD45RO+) T cells sorted from blood.

As DNA, the CDR3 is TGTGCCAGCAATCGCTGGGGATTCTGGACTGAAGCTTTCTTT. The encoded protein is CASNRWGFWTEAFF. V usage is TRBV5-6 and J usage is TRBJ1-1; no reliable D call. Germline CDR1 is SGHDT and CDR2 is YYEEEE. The CDR3 spans 14 residues. V lost 6 bases and J lost 5, with 17 bases in between.